This entry describes one TCR beta chain. The sample is drawn from a study of blood T cell repertoires in COVID-19. Study details: Both acute and convalescent COVID-19 samples were obtained from the United States, Italy and Spain. The cDNA or gDNA used as material had been derived from T cells, B-cell-depleted T cells, or PBMCs.

Study processing details: Reference gene primer amplification gave nucleated cell count estimates. Here immunoSEQ multiplex PCR was the method, and the copy in TCRdb shows in-frame clones only, minus some. The V and J calls and clone size are taken from that table; D and trimming were inferred from the DNA. The sample has more than 250,000 clones; about 87% are singletons. Germline V gives CDR1 SGHAT, CDR2 FQNNGV. The ends were cut back, 5 bases at V and 3 bases at J, with 14 bases in the middle. This CDR3 has 14 amino acids. Seattle patients were enrolled during active infection and followed longitudinally.

The receptor's source is a woman aged 25 to 39 with COVID-19, enrolled during active disease. This chain uses TRBV11-2 with TRBJ2-7, with a possible D match to TRBD1 (5 bases). The sequenced material came from peripheral blood. In nucleotides, the CDR3 is TGTGCCAGCAGCAACGAATCCAGGGTCTACGAGCAGTACTTC. It specifies CASSNESRVYEQYF. The variable domain in full, completed from reference TRBV11-2 and TRBJ2-7, reads EAGVAQSPRYKIIEKRQSVAFWCNPISGHATLYWYQQILGQGPKLLIQFQNNGVVDDSQLPKDRFSAERLKGVDSTLKIQPAKLEDSAVYLCASSNESRVYEQYFGPGTRLTVT.